The 12 T cell receptor beta chains given below trace back to one sample, sequenced in a study of shared clonotypes between healthy human individuals. Data came from immunoSEQ multiplex PCR; TCRdb stores just in-frame clones and leaves some out. Of about 2.2 million clones in the sample, 93% are singletons; the top ten hold about 1.7%. Naive CD8 isolation took CD45RO-negative cells positively selected for CCR7 and excluded terminally differentiated effector memory CD45RA+ cells. The sequenced sample consisted of naive CD8+ T cells from PBMCs. These receptors originate from a young man in good health. Some clones in this sample may be carry-over from other donors' samples.

V and J are TRBV4-3 and TRBJ1-2; a possible D gene is TRBD1 (5 bases). The CDR3 is 15 residues long. V lost 0 bases and J 8 bases, leaving 16 bases between the germline ends. Germline CDR1 and CDR2: LGHNA and YSLEER. CDR3 DNA sequence: TGCGCCAGCAGCCAAGATCTATCAGGGTCCCTAGGCTACACCTTC. Translating gives CASSQDLSGSLGYTF.

The chain joins TRBV16 to TRBJ2-4; D possibly corresponds to TRBD1 (5 bases). CDR3 length equals 14 residues. V was cut by 2 bases and J by 2 bases, with 7 bases left in between. The germline V gene encodes CDR1 KGHSY and CDR2 FQNENV. The CDR3 DNA reads TGTGCCAGCAGCCAAAGGGGTCCCAAAAACATTCAGTACTTC. Its protein is CASSQRGPKNIQYF.

Details on this clone: Other DNA sequences in the sample encode the same CDR3. This rearrangement joins TRBV6-5 to TRBJ2-3, with D unresolved. V lost 5 bases, J lost 1 base, and 7 bases lay in between. The CDR3 has 13 residues. Per the germline V gene, CDR1 is MNHEY and CDR2 is SVGAGI. CDR3 sequence reads: CASSPRGTDTQYF. DNA for the CDR3: TGTGCCAGCAGTCCCCGGGGCACAGATACGCAGTATTTT.

The count of this clone is one. The chain couples TRBV7-8 to TRBJ2-1; TRBD1 is a possible D gene (6 bases). The CDR3 extends over 13 amino acids. V was clipped by 5 bases and J by 7 bases, with 12 bases between them. Germline V gene lookup returns CDR1 SGHVS and CDR2 FQNEAQ. The CDR3 protein is CASSRRTGNEQFF. The CDR3 DNA sequence: TGTGCCAGCAGCCGTCGCACAGGGAATGAGCAGTTCTTC.

The V call is TRBV10-3, the J call TRBJ2-1; D might be TRBD2 (5 bases). CDR1 ENHRY and CDR2 SYGVKD come from the germline V gene. The length of the CDR3 is 11 residues. The V and J ends lost 10 bases and 9 bases respectively, with 13 bases between them. CDR3 in amino acids: CATLLEGEQFF. DNA for the CDR3: TGTGCCACACTTCTAGAGGGTGAGCAGTTCTTC.

The CDR3 protein is CASSRHTTGVNTEAFF. The CDR3 DNA sequence: TGTGCCAGCAGTCGACACACGACAGGGGTGAACACTGAAGCTTTCTTT. The chain recombines TRBV28 with TRBJ1-1; 8 nucleotides agree with TRBD1. Germline CDR1 and CDR2: MDHEN and SYDVKM. The CDR3 is 16 amino acids. After removal of 5 bases from V and 0 bases from J, the junction contained 8 bases not matched to a gene.

V usage is TRBV7-2 and J usage is TRBJ1-5; tentatively, D is TRBD1 (6 bases). The V end lost 4 bases, the J end lost 1 base, and 11 bases lay between the germline ends. Germline V CDR1 and CDR2: SGHTA, FQGNSA. The CDR3 sequence is 15 residues long. For the CDR3, the DNA is TGTGCCAGCAGCTCACCAGGACAGAGCAATCAGCCCCAGCATTTT. Its translation: CASSSPGQSNQPQHF.

The chain joins TRBV27 to TRBJ2-1, with a possible D match to TRBD2 (5 bases). The length of the CDR3 is 14 residues. Trimming stripped 8 bases from V and 6 bases from J, with 17 bases between. Germline V gives CDR1 MNHEY, CDR2 SMNVEV (reference sequence). The CDR3 region has the DNA TGTGCCAGCCGCGGAGCGGTGGGCTCCAATGAGCAGTTCTTC. It codes for CASRGAVGSNEQFF.

The chain links TRBV13 to TRBJ2-1; 9 positions agree with TRBD2. Trimming took 5 bases from V and 2 from J; bases not matched to a gene: 10. This CDR3 region has 17 residues. The germline CDR1 and CDR2 sequences are PRHDT and FYEKMQ (reference sequence). The DNA of the CDR3 is TGTGCCAGCAGCGAAGAATCCGGGACTAGCACCTACAATGAGCAGTTCTTC. Residues: CASSEESGTSTYNEQFF.

The chain couples TRBV28 to TRBJ2-3; D remains ambiguous. V was clipped by 2 bases and J by 2 bases, with 8 bases between them. The CDR3 length is 14 residues. The germline V gene has CDR1 MDHEN and CDR2 SYDVKM. CDR3 sequence (DNA): TGTGCCAGCAGTTTAGGAAGGCACACAGATACGCAGTATTTT. Its protein product is CASSLGRHTDTQYF. Filled out from reference TRBV28 and TRBJ2-3, the complete variable domain reads DVKVTQSSRYLVKRTGEKVFLECVQDMDHENMFWYRQDPGLGLRLIYFSYDVKMKEKGDIPEGYSVSREKKERFSLILESASTNQTSMYLCASSLGRHTDTQYFGPGTRLTVL.

The chain links TRBV7-3 to TRBJ2-1; D possibly matches TRBD1 or TRBD2 (5 bases each). Per the germline V gene, CDR1 is SGHTA and CDR2 is FQGTGA. CDR3 size: 15 residues. V was cut by 5 bases and J by 7 bases, with 18 bases left in between. The CDR3 region has the DNA TGTGCCAGCAGCCCAGAGCCCCAGGGACCAAATGAGCAGTTCTTC. This codes for CASSPEPQGPNEQFF.

The chain recombines TRBV6-5 with TRBJ2-7; D assignment may be TRBD1 or TRBD2 (5 bases each). Trimming removed 7 bases at V and 0 bases at J, with 16 bases between. This CDR3 has 15 residues. The germline gives CDR1 MNHEY, CDR2 SVGAGI. CDR3 region: CASTPGAGYSYEQYF. The CDR3 region has the DNA TGTGCCAGCACCCCCGGGGCAGGGTACTCCTACGAGCAGTACTTC.